These T cell receptor beta chains were read from a single sample in a study of CXCR3-negative and CXCR3-positive naive CD8 T cells. TCRdb reanalyzed the 5' RACE reads and collapses them to one entry per CDR3 protein, without DNA. This table holds 100,000 or so distinct CDR3 sequences. Sample: naive CXCR3+ CD8+ T cells from blood. These receptors all stem from a human donor in good health. Some clones in this sample may be carry-over from other donors' samples. CDR3s include the opening cysteine and the closing phenylalanine or tryptophan. Fields, in order: J gene, V gene, CDR3 protein.

J gene: TRBJ2-2; V gene: TRBV4-2; CDR3 protein: CASMLNRNTGELFF
J gene: TRBJ1-1; V gene: TRBV15; CDR3 protein: CATSSGLKPNTEAFF
J gene: TRBJ2-7; V gene: TRBV6-2/TRBV6-3; CDR3 protein: CASQTPGQGPYEQYF
J gene: TRBJ2-1; V gene: TRBV10-3; CDR3 protein: CATSLTGLGLANEQFF
J gene: TRBJ1-6; V gene: TRBV4-3; CDR3 protein: CASSQTDKPPLHF
J gene: TRBJ2-1; V gene: TRBV6-5; CDR3 protein: CASSLLPSYNEQFF
J gene: TRBJ2-7; V gene: TRBV7-2; CDR3 protein: CASSLRDRVTPGEQYF
J gene: TRBJ2-7; V gene: TRBV20-1; CDR3 protein: CSARSLAYYEQYF
J gene: TRBJ2-5; V gene: TRBV21-1; CDR3 protein: CASSKDRKETQYF
J gene: TRBJ2-1; V gene: TRBV27; CDR3 protein: CASSSLAGGPHEQFF
J gene: TRBJ1-4; V gene: TRBV11-2; CDR3 protein: CASSLVYSTNEKLFF
J gene: TRBJ2-1; V gene: TRBV6-5; CDR3 protein: CASSPNDNEQFF
J gene: TRBJ2-1; V gene: TRBV28; CDR3 protein: CASSLLAGGDNEQFF
J gene: TRBJ2-2; V gene: TRBV27; CDR3 protein: CASSWGVGAGELFF
J gene: TRBJ2-7; V gene: TRBV10-3; CDR3 protein: CAISEIQGADYEQYF
J gene: TRBJ2-7; V gene: TRBV9; CDR3 protein: CASSVASGDYEQYF
J gene: TRBJ2-4; V gene: TRBV6-2/TRBV6-3; CDR3 protein: CASSSGQEVAKNIQYF
J gene: TRBJ2-5; V gene: TRBV29-1; CDR3 protein: CSVLHSLATQYF
J gene: TRBJ2-7; V gene: TRBV7-3; CDR3 protein: CASSPGLGHEQYF
J gene: TRBJ2-7; V gene: TRBV5-6; CDR3 protein: CASSRGPRQYF
J gene: TRBJ1-1; V gene: TRBV25-1; CDR3 protein: CASSESGYTEAFF
J gene: TRBJ2-2; V gene: TRBV7-8; CDR3 protein: CASSLASSGRDTGELFF
J gene: TRBJ2-1; V gene: TRBV20-1; CDR3 protein: CSAHTSGRADNEQFF
J gene: TRBJ2-6; V gene: TRBV9; CDR3 protein: CASSVVSGANVLTF
J gene: TRBJ2-5; V gene: TRBV7-6; CDR3 protein: CASSLFRVNFAETQYF
J gene: TRBJ2-5; V gene: TRBV28; CDR3 protein: CASSPDGTADEETQYF
J gene: TRBJ2-3; V gene: TRBV7-9; CDR3 protein: CASSLASGLHRTDTQYF
J gene: TRBJ1-5; V gene: TRBV28; CDR3 protein: CASSGQGHNQPQHF
J gene: TRBJ2-3; V gene: TRBV23-1; CDR3 protein: CASRLGGRDTQYF
J gene: TRBJ2-1; V gene: TRBV29-1; CDR3 protein: CSVRKGAGGYNEQFF
J gene: TRBJ2-2; V gene: TRBV29-1; CDR3 protein: CSVDLLGSGELFF
J gene: TRBJ2-3; V gene: TRBV29-1; CDR3 protein: CSVSGGPAKPRTDTQYF
J gene: TRBJ2-1; V gene: TRBV7-2; CDR3 protein: CASSLGWTGPQQFF
J gene: TRBJ2-1; V gene: TRBV5-1; CDR3 protein: CASSFAFNEQFF
J gene: TRBJ2-7; V gene: TRBV20-1; CDR3 protein: CSAISRDISYEQYF
J gene: TRBJ2-1; V gene: TRBV7-2; CDR3 protein: CASSLEGPGFNEQFF
J gene: TRBJ1-2; V gene: TRBV27; CDR3 protein: CASSLSWEYGYTF
J gene: TRBJ1-1; V gene: TRBV11-1; CDR3 protein: CASSLEGQSFMNTEAFF